What follows are 5 T cell receptor beta chains derived from one specimen sequenced in a study of T cell responses to AZD1222 COVID-19 vaccine. Some clones are missing from TCRdb's copy, which holds only in-frame ones; the method was immunoSEQ multiplex PCR. The data contain approximately 80,000 clones, roughly 87% of them singletons. Sequencing used peripheral blood, obtained on day 0 of MenACWY control vaccination. Receptors were obtained from an adult in good health.

The genes are TRBV5-1 and TRBJ2-7; 10 bases agree with TRBD1. In germline, CDR1 is SGHRS, CDR2 YFSETQ. The junction had 12 bases not matched to a gene; V was cut back by 7 bases and J by 5 bases. The CDR3 is 15 amino acids. In DNA form, the CDR3 reads TGCGCCAGCGGACCTCCGGGACAGGGGATCCACGAGCAGTACTTC. This encodes CASGPPGQGIHEQYF.

The CDR3 sequence is CASSSPSSYEQYF. The DNA of the CDR3 is TGTGCCAGCAGTTCTCCTAGCTCCTACGAGCAGTACTTC. The chain couples TRBV27 to TRBJ2-7; D is undetermined. Germline assignment: CDR1 MNHEY and CDR2 SMNVEV (reference sequence). This CDR3 region has 13 residues. V shed 4 bases and J shed 0 bases, with 7 bases lying between them.

V usage is TRBV9 and J usage is TRBJ2-2, with 7 bases aligning to TRBD2. The V gene's germline CDR1 is SGDLS and CDR2 YYNGEE. This CDR3 has 15 amino acids. Trimming took 2 bases from V and 4 from J; bases not matched to a gene: 5. In DNA form, the CDR3 reads TGTGCCAGCAGCGTCCAGGGAGGGGTCACCGGGGAGCTGTTTTTT. Its translation: CASSVQGGVTGELFF.

The chain combines TRBV3-1 (or the pseudogene TRBV3-2) with TRBJ1-1, with D possibly matching TRBD1 (6 bases). Trimming removed 7 bases at V and 1 base at J, with 16 bases between. The germline CDR1 and CDR2 sequences are LGHDT and YNNKEL (reference sequence). This CDR3 region has 15 residues. The chain's CDR3 is CASTRNTGQNTEAFF. The CDR3 DNA sequence: TGTGCCAGCACTCGGAACACGGGACAGAACACTGAAGCTTTCTTT.

The chain links TRBV29-1 to TRBJ2-3, with D perhaps assigned TRBD1 or TRBD2 (5 bases each). The CDR3 is 14 amino acids. Germline lookup yields CDR1 SQVTM and CDR2 ANQGSEA. V dropped 4 bases and J dropped 2 bases, with 13 bases sitting between them. This CDR3 reads CSVVTGLNTDTQYF. The CDR3 DNA follows: TGCAGCGTTGTGACGGGGCTTAACACAGATACGCAGTATTTT.